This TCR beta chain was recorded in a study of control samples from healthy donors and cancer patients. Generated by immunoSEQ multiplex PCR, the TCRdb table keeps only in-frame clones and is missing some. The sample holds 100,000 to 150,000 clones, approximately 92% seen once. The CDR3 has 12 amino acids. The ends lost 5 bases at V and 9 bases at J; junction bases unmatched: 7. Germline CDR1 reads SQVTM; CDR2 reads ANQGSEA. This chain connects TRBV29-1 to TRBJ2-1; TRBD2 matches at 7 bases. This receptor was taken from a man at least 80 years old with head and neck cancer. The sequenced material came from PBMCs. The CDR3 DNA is TGCAGCGTTTGGCGGGAGAGGGGTGAGCAGTTCTTC. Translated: CSVWRERGEQFF.